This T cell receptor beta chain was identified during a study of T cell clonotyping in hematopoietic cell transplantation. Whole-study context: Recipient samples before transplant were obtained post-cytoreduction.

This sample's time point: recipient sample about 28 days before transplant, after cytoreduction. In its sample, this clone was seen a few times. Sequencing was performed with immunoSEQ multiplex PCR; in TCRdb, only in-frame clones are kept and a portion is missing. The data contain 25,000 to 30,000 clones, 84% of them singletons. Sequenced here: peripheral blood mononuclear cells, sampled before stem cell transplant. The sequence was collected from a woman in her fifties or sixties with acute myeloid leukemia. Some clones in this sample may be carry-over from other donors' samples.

Here the CDR3 reads CASSPLAGELFF. In DNA form, the CDR3 reads TGTGCCAGCAGCCCCCTAGCCGGGGAGCTGTTTTTT. The chain links TRBV11-2 to TRBJ2-2, with no clear D. Germline V gene data show CDR1 as SGHAT and CDR2 as FQNNGV. Deletions cut 5 bases from V and 6 bases from J, with 7 bases between. CDR3 size: 12 residues.